One T cell receptor beta chain is described in this entry. This sample was taken from a study of blood T cell repertoires in COVID-19. As for the study in general: Both acute and convalescent COVID-19 samples were obtained from the United States, Italy and Spain.

Looked up from germline, CDR1 is SGHTA and CDR2 is FQGTGA. Trimming removed 2 bases from V and 5 bases from J; junction bases left unmatched: 4. The CDR3 contains 16 residues. Authors' processing steps: Nucleated cell counts were estimated from reference gene primer amplification. Assay used: immunoSEQ multiplex PCR; TCRdb lists only in-frame clones, some missing. The V and J calls and clone size come from that table; D and trimming were worked out from the DNA. The sample includes about 320,000 clones, 89% of them seen just once. The clonotype originates from a man in his sixties who had recovered from COVID-19. The rearrangement links TRBV7-3 to TRBJ2-3; 13 nucleotides agree with TRBD2. The specimen was PBMCs or T cells enriched from blood (not recorded which). The CDR3 DNA follows: TGTGCCAGCAGCTTACGACTAGCGGGAGGAGGAGATACGCAGTATTTT. Amino acids: CASSLRLAGGGDTQYF.